The T cell receptor (beta chain) described here comes from a study of cytomegalovirus exposure and HLA in healthy donors. Points from the study as a whole: High sensitivity and specificity were reportedly achieved when the classifier diagnosed cytomegalovirus status.

Regarding this clone: Its matching antigen is unknown.

Germline lookup yields CDR1 SGHRS and CDR2 YFSETQ. The CDR3 has 18 amino acids. Trimming cost V 4 bases and J 1 base; bases outside gene matches: 13. The study ran its PCR with 60 Vbeta and 13 Jbeta primers. Method: immunoSEQ multiplex PCR; TCRdb's copy keeps in-frame clones and lacks some. This table holds 85,000 to 100,000 clones, roughly four fifths found once. The chain couples TRBV5-1 to TRBJ2-3; TRBD1 matches 9 bases. The sequence derives from a human donor in good health. Sequencing used PBMCs. This CDR3 reads CASSLWTGDAWGTDTQYF. The CDR3 DNA reads TGCGCCAGCAGCCTATGGACAGGGGATGCTTGGGGCACAGATACGCAGTATTTT.